One and the same sample provided the 23 T cell receptor beta chains below, sequenced in a study of T cells in narcolepsy. Repertoires were generated with immunoSEQ multiplex PCR, while TCRdb's copy carries only in-frame clones and drops some. The repertoire consists of 30,000 to 40,000 clones, with 82% occurring once and the leading ten covering around 2.6%. Source material: CD45RA- memory CD4+ T cells from PBMCs. The receptors stem from a human donor with narcolepsy.

A remark on this clone: Its ends do not fully match the called genes, so a read error is possible. V and J are TRBV7-2 and TRBJ2-7; D is ambiguous. This CDR3 comprises 14 residues. CDR1 and CDR2 from the germline V gene are SGHTA and FQGNSA. The CDR3, as DNA: TGTGCCAGCAGCTCCTACCTCGCCTCCCACGAGCAGTACTTC. Residues: CASSSYLASHEQYF.

The sample holds a few counts of this clone. The chain employs TRBV27 and TRBJ1-1; 7 positions agree with TRBD1. CDR1 MNHEY and CDR2 SMNVEV come from the germline V gene (reference sequence). This CDR3 spans 15 amino acids. The trim removed 4 bases at V and 11 bases at J, leaving 16 bases unmatched. Here the CDR3 DNA reads TGTGCCAGCAGTTCTGACAGGGTAGCGGGTAAGTCCGCTTTCTTT. It specifies CASSSDRVAGKSAFF.

The gene calls are TRBV5-1 and TRBJ2-6, with D perhaps matching TRBD1 (6 bases). From germline, CDR1 is SGHRS and CDR2 YFSETQ. V was clipped by 0 bases and J by 4 bases, with 35 bases between them. The CDR3 contains 24 residues. This CDR3 reads CASSLARVGDLRGQWQWGANVLTF. CDR3 sequence (DNA): TGCGCCAGCAGCTTGGCCCGAGTGGGAGACCTGCGTGGACAGTGGCAGTGGGGGGCCAACGTCCTGACTTTC.

The V gene is TRBV6-4, the J gene TRBJ1-2; 8 bases map to TRBD1. The J segment lost 2 bases and the V segment lost 5 bases, leaving 7 bases of the junction unmatched. In germline, CDR1 is MRHNA, CDR2 SNTAGT. CDR3 size: 15 residues. The CDR3 region is CASSPGQGGNYGYTF. The CDR3 DNA reads TGTGCCAGCAGTCCTGGACAGGGTGGAAACTATGGCTACACCTTC.

The chain combines TRBV4-3 with TRBJ1-2; a weak D match, TRBD1 (6 bases). The CDR3 is 15 residues long. Germline V gene sequence: CDR1 LGHNA, CDR2 YSLEER. The V end was cut by 0 bases, the J end by 5 bases, with 13 bases between. CDR3 sequence (DNA): TGCGCCAGCAGCCAAGATGCAGGGGATGTTTATGGCTACACCTTC. Its protein product is CASSQDAGDVYGYTF.

V usage is TRBV11-2 and J usage is TRBJ1-1; TRBD1 might be the D (6 bases). The CDR3 consists of 15 residues. Between the trimmed V and J ends, which lost 7 bases and 1 base, there was a span of 16 bases. The germline V gene encodes CDR1 SGHAT and CDR2 FQNNGV. The CDR3 nucleotides read TGTGCCAGCATCCTCGGGGGCACCCAGAACACTGAAGCTTTCTTT. Amino acids: CASILGGTQNTEAFF.

The chain couples TRBV7-3 to TRBJ2-5; D gene ambiguous. The CDR3 consists of 14 residues. Germline CDR1 SGHTA, CDR2 FQGTGA. V was shortened by 0 bases and J by 4 bases, with 9 bases between the two germline ends. The CDR3 nucleotides are TGTGCCAGCAGCTTAACGGAGTCTGGAGAGACCCAGTACTTC. Translation gives CASSLTESGETQYF.

The chain employs TRBV19 and TRBJ2-3; tentative D call: TRBD2 (6 bases). CDR3 size: 13 residues. V lost 5 bases to trimming and J lost 10 bases, with 16 bases between them. CDR1 LNHDA and CDR2 SQIVND come from the germline V gene (reference sequence). The CDR3 reads CASSVQLATAQYF. In DNA form, the CDR3 reads TGTGCCAGTAGTGTCCAACTAGCTACTGCGCAGTATTTT. The variable domain in full, with the rest retrieved from reference TRBV19 and TRBJ2-3, is DGGITQSPKYLFRKEGQNVTLSCEQNLNHDAMYWYRQDPGQGLRLIYYSQIVNDFQKGDIAEGYSVSREKKESFPLTVTSAQKNPTAFYLCASSVQLATAQYFGPGTRLTVL.

This chain joins TRBV7-3 and TRBJ2-1; 9 bases are shared with TRBD2. The CDR3 extends over 14 amino acids. Losses at the gene ends were 5 bases for V and 6 bases for J; bases not matched to a gene: 5. Per germline, CDR1 SGHTA and CDR2 FQGTGA. The CDR3 loop is CASSLAGRGNEQFF. DNA for the CDR3: TGTGCCAGCAGCCTAGCGGGGAGGGGCAATGAGCAGTTCTTC.

The chain employs TRBV28 and TRBJ2-1; D is possibly TRBD2 (6 bases). This CDR3 comprises 16 residues. Germline V gives CDR1 MDHEN, CDR2 SYDVKM. Trimming left V 7 bases short and J 8 bases short, with 24 bases between. The CDR3 DNA reads TGTGCCAGCACCTTAAATATCCGGAGGGCCGGGGATGAGCAGTTCTTC. Translation: CASTLNIRRAGDEQFF.

A few counts support this clone. This chain uses TRBV10-1 with TRBJ1-1; 7 bases align to TRBD1. Trimming removed 2 bases from V and 0 bases from J; junction bases left unmatched: 27. Per germline, CDR1 WNHNN and CDR2 SYGVQD (reference sequence). CDR3 length: 23 residues. CDR3 protein: CASSEGRIFSTRDRRNMNTEAFF. In nucleotides, the CDR3 is TGCGCCAGCAGTGAGGGTCGGATTTTTTCCACGCGGGACAGAAGGAACATGAACACTGAAGCTTTCTTT.

The chain couples TRBV9 to TRBJ2-5; D is undetermined. The CDR3 consists of 13 residues. Germline V CDR1 and CDR2: SGDLS, YYNGEE. V gave up 0 bases and J gave up 1 base, with 4 bases separating them. CDR3 loop: CASSVALQETQYF. Here the CDR3 DNA reads TGTGCCAGCAGCGTAGCCCTCCAAGAGACCCAGTACTTC.

This chain joins TRBV5-4 and TRBJ1-2; D call uncertain. The CDR3 has 14 amino acids. Germline V gene lookup returns CDR1 SGHNT and CDR2 YYREEE (reference sequence). The V end lost 2 bases, the J end lost 4 bases, and 12 bases lay between the germline ends. This chain's CDR3 is CASSFDQERYGYTF. The CDR3, as DNA: TGTGCCAGCAGCTTTGACCAAGAGCGCTATGGCTACACCTTC.

This clone was seen a handful of times. The chain joins TRBV12-1 to TRBJ2-7; TRBD2 reflects the table's D call only, with no check against the DNA. TRBV12-1 is shown as a pseudogene. The CDR3 totals 18 residues. CDR3 nucleotides: TGTGCCAGCAGCCCCGCCGGGACTAGCGGGAGGGGGCACTACGAGCAGTACTTC. Translation gives CASSPAGTSGRGHYEQYF.

This chain connects TRBV6-1 to TRBJ2-5; D unclear. CDR1 and CDR2 (germline): MNHNS, SASEGT. Trimming shortened V by 4 bases and J by 5 bases, and 11 bases separated the two germline ends. The CDR3 runs 13 residues. This CDR3 reads CASSVAKEETQYF. The CDR3 region has the DNA TGTGCCAGCAGTGTGGCCAAAGAGGAGACCCAGTACTTC.

This chain connects TRBV12-2 to TRBJ1-1. TRBV12-2 is recorded as a pseudogene. This CDR3 is 17 amino acids long. The CDR3 here is CASRPERRTIPNTEAFF. The CDR3, as DNA: TGTGCAAGTCGCCCAGAGAGGAGAACGATACCGAACACTGAAGCTTTCTTT.

The chain joins TRBV5-1 to TRBJ1-4; TRBD1 aligns across 10 bases. CDR1 is SGHRS and CDR2 is YFSETQ in the germline V gene. V lost 5 bases to trimming and J lost 3 bases; unmatched junction nucleotides: 4. This CDR3 region has 15 residues. DNA for the CDR3: TGCGCCAGCAGGACAGGGGGCAGGTCTAATGAAAAACTGTTTTTT. This gives the protein CASRTGGRSNEKLFF.

The sample holds one count of this clone. This sequence joins TRBV6-6 and TRBJ1-5, with D possibly being TRBD1 (6 bases). Germline V CDR1 and CDR2: MNHNY, SVGAGI (reference sequence). The CDR3 spans 14 residues. V lost 2 bases and J lost 4, with 9 bases in between. CDR3 DNA sequence: TGTGCCAGCAGTTACCCCCAGGGGAATCAGCCCCAGCATTTT. The encoded protein is CASSYPQGNQPQHF.

The chain is built from TRBV6-1 and TRBJ1-5, with TRBD1 matching over 8 bases. CDR1 and CDR2 (germline): MNHNS, SASEGT. The CDR3 contains 15 residues. V was clipped by 3 bases and J by 2 bases; unmatched bases: 3. The CDR3 is CASSDLGQGNQPQHF. CDR3 DNA sequence: TGTGCCAGCAGTGATTTGGGACAGGGCAATCAGCCCCAGCATTTT.

The count of this clone is one. The V and J genes are TRBV7-2 and TRBJ1-6; no firm D call. Trimming removed 5 bases from V and 5 bases from J, with 4 bases in between. CDR3 size: 12 residues. Germline CDR1 SGHTA, CDR2 FQGNSA. The CDR3 region is CASSLNNSPLHF. In DNA form, the CDR3 reads TGTGCCAGCAGCCTCAATAATTCACCCCTCCACTTT.

The rearrangement uses TRBV9 and TRBJ1-2; no clear D gene. CDR3 length: 15 residues. V was clipped by 4 bases and J by 1 base, with 14 bases between them. Per the germline V gene, CDR1 is SGDLS and CDR2 is YYNGEE. The CDR3 sequence: CASSPGWINNYGYTF. The CDR3 bases are TGTGCCAGCAGCCCAGGATGGATCAATAACTATGGCTACACCTTC.

The chain recombines TRBV29-1 with TRBJ1-2; D not certain. Germline V CDR1 and CDR2: SQVTM, ANQGSEA. This CDR3 spans 12 amino acids. Between the trimmed V and J ends, which lost 0 bases and 2 bases, there was a span of 4 bases. CDR3 residues: CSVEEQNYGYTF. The CDR3 DNA reads as TGCAGCGTTGAAGAACAAAACTATGGCTACACCTTC.

The chain couples TRBV19 to TRBJ2-3; 10 bases are a match to TRBD1. This CDR3 region has 15 residues. Losses at the gene ends were 5 bases for V and 4 bases for J; bases not matched to a gene: 6. Germline V gives CDR1 LNHDA, CDR2 SQIVND (reference sequence). The CDR3 DNA sequence: TGTGCCAGTAGTTCACAGACAGGGGGCGCAGATACGCAGTATTTT. Amino acid sequence: CASSSQTGGADTQYF.